A single T cell receptor beta chain is shown here with its context. Its recognized antigen is unknown. There are no base qualities to consult, and no much larger clone falls within one base. This sample was taken from a study of neoadjuvant anti-PD-1 for oral cavity cancer (dated by TCRdb to the early 2020s). Regarding the complete study: Before curative-intent surgical resection, most patients were given three to four biweekly doses of nivolumab at 3 mg/kg. A fourth nivolumab dose was given around day 43 to patients without progression, and definitive surgical resection was performed in those patients on days 50-56. Responders were defined as patients with complete response, partial response or stable disease by RECIST 1.1; non-responders were defined as patients with progression. The parent correlative cohort included approximately 13 patients, with an approximately 32% response rate.

The CDR3 runs 15 amino acids, cysteine and phenylalanine included. Only the CDR3 region is kept as DNA, spanning 45 bases read in frame from base 1. For CDR1 and CDR2, the germline V gene (reference sequence) lists PRHDT and FYEKMQ. V and J lose 3 bases and 4 bases, and a span of 15 bases separates them. Reading the label with the study, this specimen's time point is: after neoadjuvant nivolumab, at surgical resection. Patients had been newly diagnosed with stage II-IVA oral cavity squamous cell carcinoma, and no prior systemic or radiation treatment had been given to the patients. The cohort was composed of patients with HPV-negative, locally advanced oral cavity squamous cell carcinoma. Peripheral blood mononuclear cells were analyzed directly and were not maintained or expanded in culture. Samples came from a longitudinal correlative study of a single-arm phase II trial of neoadjuvant nivolumab in oral cavity squamous cell carcinoma. Subject-matched pre- and post-treatment PBMCs and tumors from three responders and three non-responders were subjected to genomic DNA-based TCRbeta sequencing. Peripheral blood mononuclear cells were drawn once before nivolumab treatment and a second time after treatment, when surgery took place. Genomic DNA was isolated from PBMCs using the Maxwell RSC DNA from Cells kit.

For deep sequencing of PBMC libraries, mostly about 480 ng of input genomic DNA was used, and six replicates were run per sample. Following the manufacturer's instructions, the team built TCRbeta libraries using the immunoSEQ hsTCRbeta kit. The finished libraries were brought together in one pool at around 3.1 nM, which was then read using an Illumina NovaSeq 6000 S4 flow cell. The paper's processing steps were these. Raw data preprocessing and quality control were performed with the immunoSEQ Analyzer. The analysis was limited to productive rearrangements, and each clonotype was defined by a unique CDR3 amino acid sequence. Repertoire clonality was estimated as the Gini-Simpson index, which was computed with the R package tcR. Gini indices were compared with Student's t test, and associations with tumor size change were assessed by Pearson correlation. This is the immuneACCESS table as TCRdb keeps it, with only in-frame sequences that have V and J called. A part of the clones is gone; compared with another copy, unresolved V genes explain less than half, and the rest is unexplained. V, J and clone size reflect that table, while D and trimming were determined from the DNA. Here the sample has approximately 43,000 clones; 77% occur a single time. The top ten hold 4.8% of the sample.

Study-wide findings and limitations: The TCR analyses had only a few patients in each response group, and the authors called for validation in larger cohorts. A higher pretreatment blood Treg/Th17 ratio correlated with both higher pretreatment blood TCRbeta clonality and lower post-treatment tumor TCRbeta clonality. Within PBMCs, T cell clonality (Gini index) was significantly higher in non-responders than responders after neoadjuvant nivolumab.

The sequence came from a person between 40 and 85 years old with oral cavity squamous cell carcinoma. The source was PBMCs, collected after nivolumab (anti-PD-1) treatment. The chain links TRBV13 with TRBJ2-5, with TRBD2 tentatively as D gene (6 bases match). Read as DNA, the sequence is TGTGCCAGCAGCTTCCCCGGGAGTCCGGGAGAGACCCAGTACTTC. It translates to CASSFPGSPGETQYF.